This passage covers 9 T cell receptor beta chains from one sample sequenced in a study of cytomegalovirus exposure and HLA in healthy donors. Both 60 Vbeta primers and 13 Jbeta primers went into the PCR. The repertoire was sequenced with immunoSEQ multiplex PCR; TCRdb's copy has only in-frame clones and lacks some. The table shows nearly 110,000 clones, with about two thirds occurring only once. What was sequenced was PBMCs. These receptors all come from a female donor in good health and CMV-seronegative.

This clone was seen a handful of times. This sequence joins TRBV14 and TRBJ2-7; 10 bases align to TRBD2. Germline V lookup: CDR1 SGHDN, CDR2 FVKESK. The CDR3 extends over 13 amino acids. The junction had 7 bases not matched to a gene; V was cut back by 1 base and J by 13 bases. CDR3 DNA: TGTGCCAGCAGCCAAGGCCTTAGCGGGAGGAATTACTTC. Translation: CASSQGLSGRNYF.

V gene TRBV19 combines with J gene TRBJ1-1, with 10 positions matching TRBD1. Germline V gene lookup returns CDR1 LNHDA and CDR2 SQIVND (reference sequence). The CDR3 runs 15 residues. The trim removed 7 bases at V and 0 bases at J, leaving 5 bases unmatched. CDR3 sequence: CASTAGQGVNTEAFF. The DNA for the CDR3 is TGTGCCAGTACCGCCGGACAGGGGGTGAACACTGAAGCTTTCTTT.

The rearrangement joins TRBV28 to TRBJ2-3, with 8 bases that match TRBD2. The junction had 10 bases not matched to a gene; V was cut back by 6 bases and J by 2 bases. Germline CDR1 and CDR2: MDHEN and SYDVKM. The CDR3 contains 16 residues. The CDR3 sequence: CASREAGASVTDTQYF. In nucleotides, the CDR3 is TGTGCCAGCAGGGAAGCGGGGGCTTCGGTCACAGATACGCAGTATTTT.

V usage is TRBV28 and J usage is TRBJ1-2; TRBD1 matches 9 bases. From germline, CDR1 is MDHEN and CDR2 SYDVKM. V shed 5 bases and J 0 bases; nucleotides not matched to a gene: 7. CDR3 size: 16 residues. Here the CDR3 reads CASSRTGAISNYGYTF. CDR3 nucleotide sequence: TGTGCCAGCAGTCGGACAGGGGCGATTTCTAACTATGGCTACACCTTC.

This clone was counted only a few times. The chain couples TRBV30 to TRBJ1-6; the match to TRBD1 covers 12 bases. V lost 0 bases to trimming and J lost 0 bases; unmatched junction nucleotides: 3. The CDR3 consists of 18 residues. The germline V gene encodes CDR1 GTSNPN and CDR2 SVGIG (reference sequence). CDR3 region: CAWSVRDRGRSYNSPLHF. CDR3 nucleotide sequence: TGTGCCTGGAGTGTACGGGACAGGGGGCGCTCCTATAATTCACCCCTCCACTTT.

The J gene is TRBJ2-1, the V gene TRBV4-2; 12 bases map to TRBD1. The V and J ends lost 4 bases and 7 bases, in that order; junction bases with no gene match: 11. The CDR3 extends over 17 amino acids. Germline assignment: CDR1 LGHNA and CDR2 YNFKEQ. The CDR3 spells CASSPFMGQGASNEQFF. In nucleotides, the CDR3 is TGTGCCAGCAGCCCGTTTATGGGACAGGGGGCGTCGAATGAGCAGTTCTTC.

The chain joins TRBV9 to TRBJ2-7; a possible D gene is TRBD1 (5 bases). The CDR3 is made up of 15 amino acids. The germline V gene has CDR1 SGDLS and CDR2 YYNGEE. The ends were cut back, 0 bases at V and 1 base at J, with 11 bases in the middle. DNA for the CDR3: TGTGCCAGCAGCGTAGAGGCAGGGCCTTCCTACGAGCAGTACTTC. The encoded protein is CASSVEAGPSYEQYF. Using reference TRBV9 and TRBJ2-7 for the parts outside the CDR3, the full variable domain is DSGVTQTPKHLITATGQRVTLRCSPRSGDLSVYWYQQSLDQGLQFLIQYYNGEERAKGNILERFSAQQFPDLHSELNLSSLELGDSALYFCASSVEAGPSYEQYFGPGTRLTVT.

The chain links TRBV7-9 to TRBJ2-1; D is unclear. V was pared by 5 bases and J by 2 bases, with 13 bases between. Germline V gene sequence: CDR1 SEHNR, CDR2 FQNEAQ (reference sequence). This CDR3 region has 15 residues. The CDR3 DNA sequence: TGTGCCAGCAGCGCCGACTCACTTCCCTACAATGAGCAGTTCTTC. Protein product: CASSADSLPYNEQFF.

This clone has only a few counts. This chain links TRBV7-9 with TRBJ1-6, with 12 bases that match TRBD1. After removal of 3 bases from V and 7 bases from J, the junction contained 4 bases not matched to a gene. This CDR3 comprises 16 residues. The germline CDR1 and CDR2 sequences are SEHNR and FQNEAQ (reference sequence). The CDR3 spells CASSLDGTGGNSPLHF. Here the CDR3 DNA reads TGTGCCAGCAGCTTGGACGGGACAGGGGGCAATTCACCCCTCCACTTT.